This T cell receptor beta chain was profiled in a study of CD8+CD57+ T cells in acquired aplastic anemia. As for the study in general: DNA from sorted CD4+ and CD8+ cells averaged about 3.2 ug. The study obtained around 10 million reads on average for CD4+ cells from healthy donors.

The table lists this clonotype with many counts. Its target is not known. Per germline, CDR1 LNHNV and CDR2 YYDKDF (reference sequence). Trimming pared 3 bases from V and 10 bases from J, leaving 18 bases between. There are 15 residues in the CDR3. General study results and limits: Sharing between patients and controls was observed for over 25 CD8+ CDR3 sequences.

Genomic DNA provided the template from which TCR beta VDJ and CDR3 profiles were obtained. MiXCR, run by TCRdb on the reads, gives a single entry per CDR3 protein. The sample shows about 220,000 distinct CDR3 sequences, roughly 35% of them seen only once. The TCR comes from a human donor in good health, serving as a control. This chain connects TRBV15 to TRBJ1-4; no definite D call. The sequencing input was sorted CD4+, CD8+, or CD8+CD57+ T cells (not recorded which) from PBMCs. The CDR3 nucleotides read TGTGCCACCAGCAGCCCGAAAAGGGAGGTCGGAAAACTGTTTTTT. Encoded protein: CATSSPKREVGKLFF.